One and the same sample provided the 22 T cell receptor beta chains below, sequenced in a study of T cells after yellow fever vaccination. TCRdb re-called the 5' RACE reads with MiXCR, one entry per CDR3 protein. In the table there are about 120,000 distinct CDR3 sequences, 7.2% of which are singletons. The material was CD4+ T cells sorted from PBMCs, obtained more than 35 days after the first yellow fever vaccination. The receptors were sampled from a man between 18 and 35 years old who received the YFV17D yellow fever vaccine.

This clonotype has a handful of counts. The chain recombines TRBV5-6 with TRBJ2-7, with D perhaps TRBD1 (6 bases). Per germline, CDR1 SGHDT and CDR2 YYEEEE. Trimming shortened V by 1 base and J by 1 base, and 15 bases separated the two germline ends. This CDR3 has 16 residues. The CDR3 nucleotides read TGTGCCAGCAGCTTGTGGGGCAGGGGAACGTCCTACGAGCAGTACGTC. Protein sequence: CASSLWGRGTSYEQYV.

The chain carries TRBV20-1 and TRBJ2-5; D is perhaps TRBD1 (5 bases). The CDR3 length is 11 residues. Germline V gene data show CDR1 as DFQATT and CDR2 as SNEGSKA (reference sequence). The germline V and J ends were trimmed by 6 bases and 5 bases, with 10 bases remaining between them. CDR3 bases: TGCAGTGCCCGGACATGGGAGACCCAGTACTTC. Its protein is CSARTWETQYF.

This clonotype occurred many times. The V gene is TRBV7-9, the J gene TRBJ1-2; D is undetermined. CDR1 is SEHNR and CDR2 is FQNEAQ in the germline V gene (reference sequence). This CDR3 is 10 amino acids long. Deletions cut 2 bases from V and 7 bases from J, with 2 bases between. This CDR3 reads CASSLRGYTF. The CDR3 nucleotides read TGTGCCAGCAGCTTACGTGGCTACACCTTC.

This clonotype was found many times. The chain couples TRBV7-2 to TRBJ1-2, with 10 bases fitting TRBD1. With V trimmed by 5 bases and J by 4 bases, 4 bases remained unmatched. From germline, CDR1 is SGHTA and CDR2 FQGNSA. The CDR3 is 14 residues long. CDR3 bases: TGTGCCAGCAGCGCCCGGGACAGGGGCTATGGCTACACCTTC. This translates into CASSARDRGYGYTF.

The rearrangement uses TRBV20-1 and TRBJ1-5; 8 bases fit TRBD1. The CDR3 sequence is 15 residues long. With 4 bases clipped from V and 6 bases from J, the junction kept 11 bases outside the gene matches. Germline CDR1 DFQATT, CDR2 SNEGSKA (reference sequence). Here the CDR3 DNA reads TGCAGTGCTACGCCAGGGGGCGCGTCTGGTCAGCCCCAGCATTTT. As protein: CSATPGGASGQPQHF.

The chain couples TRBV15 to TRBJ1-1; 9 bases match TRBD1. The ends lost 3 bases at V and 5 bases at J; junction bases unmatched: 13. Germline values: CDR1 LNHNV, CDR2 YYDKDF (reference sequence). CDR3 length: 17 residues. Written as DNA, the CDR3 is TGTGCCACCAGCAGCCGAAACAGGGGGCGCATTTATACTGAAGCTTTCTTT. The encoded protein is CATSSRNRGRIYTEAFF.

This rearrangement joins TRBV20-1 to TRBJ1-2, with D maybe TRBD1 (6 bases). V lost 0 bases, J lost 6 bases, and 14 bases lay in between. CDR1 is DFQATT and CDR2 is SNEGSKA in the germline V gene (reference sequence). The CDR3 has 14 amino acids. The CDR3 loop reads CSARDTQGWDGYTF. CDR3 nucleotides: TGCAGTGCTAGAGATACACAGGGATGGGATGGCTACACCTTC.

The sample holds many counts of this clonotype. V and J are TRBV6-5 and TRBJ1-2; TRBD1 matches 8 bases. With V trimmed by 2 bases and J by 5 bases, 10 bases remained unmatched. CDR1 and CDR2 (germline): MNHEY, SVGAGI. This CDR3 is built from 16 residues. The CDR3 region is CASSYARQGLWYGYTF. CDR3 coding DNA: TGTGCCAGCAGTTACGCCCGACAGGGGTTATGGTATGGCTACACCTTC.

This clonotype was found many times. V gene TRBV28 combines with J gene TRBJ2-1, with 8 nucleotides matching TRBD2. Looked up from germline, CDR1 is MDHEN and CDR2 is SYDVKM. CDR3 length: 16 amino acids. V was pared by 5 bases and J by 1 base, with 7 bases of the junction left unmatched. The CDR3 DNA reads TGTGCCAGCAGTGTCACGGGGGGGGTATCCTACAATGAGCAGTTCTTC. Residues: CASSVTGGVSYNEQFF.

The chain carries TRBV20-1 and TRBJ1-6; D ambiguous. The CDR3 sequence is 15 residues long. V was shortened by 5 bases and J by 0 bases, with 11 bases between the two germline ends. From germline, CDR1 is DFQATT and CDR2 SNEGSKA (reference sequence). The CDR3 bases are TGCAGTGCTCCCGACATAAGCTCCTATAATTCACCCCTCCACTTT. Residues: CSAPDISSYNSPLHF.

This clonotype was seen repeatedly, ten times or more. This rearrangement joins TRBV7-9 to TRBJ1-2, with no clear D. Germline V gives CDR1 SEHNR, CDR2 FQNEAQ (reference sequence). The CDR3 has 12 residues. V dropped 5 bases and J dropped 4 bases, with 8 bases sitting between them. The CDR3 reads CASSAYSYGYTF. DNA for the CDR3: TGTGCCAGCAGCGCGTACAGCTATGGCTACACCTTC.

A few counts support this clonotype. This chain connects TRBV28 to TRBJ2-3, with 10 bases matching TRBD2. The CDR3 is 16 residues long. Germline V lookup: CDR1 MDHEN, CDR2 SYDVKM. The V segment lost 7 bases and the J segment 3 bases; nucleotides outside the gene matches: 10. The CDR3 coding sequence is TGTGCCAGCACCGGATGGAGCGGGGGGGCTACAGATACGCAGTATTTT. It codes for CASTGWSGGATDTQYF.

This sequence joins TRBV12-3 or TRBV12-4 and TRBJ1-1, with D unclear. This CDR3 comprises 12 residues. V lost 6 bases and J lost 1, with 6 bases in between. For the CDR3, the DNA is TGTGCCAGCAGGCTGGGGAACACTGAAGCTTTCTTT. Translating it yields CASRLGNTEAFF.

The J gene is TRBJ2-4, the V gene TRBV5-4; TRBD1 aligns across 7 bases. Germline CDR1 and CDR2: SGHNT and YYREEE (reference sequence). Germline trimming cut 6 bases from V and 10 bases from J; bases unmatched to any gene: 10. The CDR3 is 13 amino acids. CDR3 amino acids: CASTVRDSNIQYF. CDR3 bases: TGTGCCAGCACCGTCCGGGACAGCAATATTCAGTACTTC.

This clonotype was recorded a few times. This chain connects TRBV7-2 to TRBJ1-3; possible D gene TRBD1, 5 bases. This CDR3 is 17 amino acids long. CDR1 is SGHTA and CDR2 is FQGNSA in the germline V gene. V lost 4 bases to trimming and J lost 4 bases, with 20 bases between them. In nucleotides, the CDR3 is TGTGCCAGCAGCTCCAACCCAGGGTGGGGCGCGGGAAACACCATATATTTT. Residues: CASSSNPGWGAGNTIYF.

The table lists this clonotype with many counts. V is TRBV4-1 and J is TRBJ2-5; no clear D gene. V was pared by 0 bases and J by 4 bases, with 9 bases between. The CDR3 has 14 amino acids. Germline assignment: CDR1 MGHRA and CDR2 YSYEKL. Here the CDR3 reads CASSQDEARETQYF. CDR3 in DNA: TGCGCCAGCAGCCAAGATGAGGCCCGAGAGACCCAGTACTTC.

The sample holds many counts of this clonotype. The chain is built from TRBV18 and TRBJ1-6; D unclear. There are 17 residues in the CDR3. The germline V gene encodes CDR1 KGHSH and CDR2 LQKENI. The V end lost 0 bases, the J end lost 5 bases, and 14 bases lay between the germline ends. The CDR3 DNA reads TGTGCCAGCTCACCACCGAATTCAGATTTGAATAATTCACCCCTCCACTTT. This translates into CASSPPNSDLNNSPLHF.

Ten or more counts support this clonotype. The chain combines TRBV20-1 with TRBJ2-7, with D tentatively TRBD2 (5 bases). The ends were cut back, 6 bases at V and 0 bases at J, with 15 bases in the middle. The CDR3 extends over 14 amino acids. Germline V gene lookup returns CDR1 DFQATT and CDR2 SNEGSKA (reference sequence). CDR3: CSASGGYSSYEQYV. CDR3 DNA: TGCAGTGCCAGTGGAGGATATAGCTCCTACGAGCAGTACGTC.

There are many counts of this clonotype. J is TRBJ2-5 and V is TRBV5-1; D gene unclear. Deletions cut 3 bases from V and 2 bases from J, with 17 bases between. Germline V lookup: CDR1 SGHRS, CDR2 YFSETQ. The CDR3 contains 16 residues. The CDR3 region is CASSWGIVLSQETQYF. The CDR3 coding sequence is TGCGCCAGCAGCTGGGGTATCGTTCTATCACAAGAGACCCAGTACTTC.

In its sample, this clonotype was seen many times. This chain uses TRBV6-5 with TRBJ1-6; D unclear. There are 14 residues in the CDR3. Germline-derived CDR1 and CDR2 are MNHEY and SVGAGI. V lost 0 bases, J lost 7 bases, and 7 bases lay in between. CDR3 residues: CASSYSNGNSPLHF. The CDR3 nucleotides read TGTGCCAGCAGTTACTCGAATGGAAATTCACCCCTCCACTTT.

This clonotype was counted ten times or more. The rearrangement links TRBV5-1 to TRBJ2-1; no clear D gene. The V end was cut by 6 bases, the J end by 8 bases, with 21 bases between. CDR3 size: 15 residues. Germline CDR1 is SGHRS and CDR2 is YFSETQ. The CDR3 coding sequence is TGCGCCAGCACCGCTATGAGGCCCTCAAGCGATGAGCAGTTCTTC. This codes for CASTAMRPSSDEQFF.

This clonotype showed up many times. The V call is TRBV2, the J call TRBJ2-5; D remains ambiguous. The germline V gene encodes CDR1 SNHLY and CDR2 FYNNEI. CDR3 length equals 11 residues. Between the trimmed V and J ends, which lost 6 bases and 2 bases, there was a span of 4 bases. The CDR3 sequence is CASRPQETQYF. CDR3 bases: TGTGCCAGCAGACCACAAGAGACCCAGTACTTC.